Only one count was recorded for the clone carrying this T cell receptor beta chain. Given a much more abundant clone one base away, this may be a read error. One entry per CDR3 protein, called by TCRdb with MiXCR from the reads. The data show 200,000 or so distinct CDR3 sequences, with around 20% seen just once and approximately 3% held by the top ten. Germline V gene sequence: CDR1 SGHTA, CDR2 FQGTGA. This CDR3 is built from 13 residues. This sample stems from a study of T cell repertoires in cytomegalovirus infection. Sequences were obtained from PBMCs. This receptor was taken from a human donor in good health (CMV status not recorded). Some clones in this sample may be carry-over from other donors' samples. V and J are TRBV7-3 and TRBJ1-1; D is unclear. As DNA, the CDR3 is TGTGTCAGCAGCTCCTCAGTGGACACTGAAGCTTTCTTT. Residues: CVSSSSVDTEAFF. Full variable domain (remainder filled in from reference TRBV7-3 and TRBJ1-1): GAGVSQTPSNKVTEKGKYVELRCDPISGHTALYWYRQSLGQGPEFLIYFQGTGAADDSGLPNDRFFAVRPEGSVSTLKIQRTERGDSAVYLCVSSSSVDTEAFFGQGTRLTVV.